Following are 11 T cell receptor beta chains from one sample sequenced in a study of CD4+ T cells in melanoma. Clones were read by immunoSEQ multiplex PCR, and TCRdb kept only the in-frame ones, dropping some. Of around 10,000 clones detected, 55% to 75% appear once; the ten largest clones hold around an eighth. Sequencing used cells from a culture (not recorded whether cultured in vitro). The receptors originated from a human donor with melanoma.

CDR3 nucleotides: TGTGCCAGCAGAGGGGGCAGGGAAGAGAACTATGGCTACACCTTC. Protein product: CASRGGREENYGYTF. This chain uses TRBV6-1 with TRBJ1-2; 7 bases are a match to TRBD1. The CDR3 is 15 residues long. With V trimmed by 6 bases and J by 2 bases, 9 bases remained unmatched. Germline V CDR1 and CDR2: MNHNS, SASEGT.

The gene calls are TRBV19 and TRBJ2-2; no clear D gene. CDR1 LNHDA and CDR2 SQIVND come from the germline V gene (reference sequence). CDR3 length: 12 amino acids. Trimming removed 5 bases from V and 3 bases from J, with 4 bases in between. DNA of the CDR3: TGTGCCAGTAGTCCTTACACCGGGGAGCTGTTTTTT. Protein: CASSPYTGELFF.

This chain joins TRBV2 and TRBJ1-1, with D unclear. The CDR3 is 14 residues long. V was pared by 6 bases and J by 1 base, with 12 bases between. The V gene's germline CDR1 is SNHLY and CDR2 FYNNEI. The CDR3 spells CASSRHGQNTEAFF. DNA for the CDR3: TGTGCCAGCAGCAGACACGGGCAGAACACTGAAGCTTTCTTT.

The chain joins TRBV10-2 to TRBJ2-5; 13 nucleotides line up with TRBD2. The germline V gene has CDR1 WSHSY and CDR2 SAAADI. This CDR3 is 14 amino acids long. The V gene end was trimmed by 8 bases and the J gene end by 5 bases; junction bases not matched to a gene: 5. In nucleotides, the CDR3 is TGCGCCAGCGCTAGGACTAGCGGGGGCGAGACCCAGTACTTC. Its protein is CASARTSGGETQYF.

This clone was observed a few times. This sequence joins TRBV5-4 and TRBJ1-2; 7 bases fit TRBD1. V was pared by 4 bases and J by 8 bases, with 11 bases of the junction left unmatched. Germline CDR1 is SGHNT and CDR2 is YYREEE (reference sequence). The CDR3 runs to 14 residues. CDR3 sequence (DNA): TGTGCCAGCAGCGGGCAACAGGGGTTGGGGGGCTACACCTTC. It yields the protein CASSGQQGLGGYTF. Using reference TRBV5-4 and TRBJ1-2 for the parts outside the CDR3, the full variable domain is ETGVTQSPTHLIKTRGQQVTLRCSSQSGHNTVSWYQQALGQGPQFIFQYYREEENGRGNFPPRFSGLQFPNYSSELNVNALELDDSALYLCASSGQQGLGGYTFGSGTRLTVV.

This clone was recorded a few times. This rearrangement joins TRBV5-1 to TRBJ1-1; D is unclear. Germline-derived CDR1 and CDR2 are SGHRS and YFSETQ. CDR3 length: 14 residues. The V gene lost 2 bases and the J gene lost 5 bases, with 13 bases spanning the gap. The DNA of the CDR3 is TGCGCCAGCAGCTTAGGAGGCCTGGGGACTGAAGCTTTCTTT. It encodes CASSLGGLGTEAFF.

The chain combines TRBV7-9 with TRBJ1-4, with D tentatively TRBD1 (6 bases). The CDR3 runs 15 residues. The V gene lost 5 bases and the J gene lost 10 bases, with 20 bases spanning the gap. CDR1 and CDR2 from the germline V gene are SEHNR and FQNEAQ (reference sequence). CDR3 bases: TGTGCCAGCAGCCCGAGGGGGAGTACCGTCGGAAAACTGTTTTTT. Protein product: CASSPRGSTVGKLFF.

The chain carries TRBV30 and TRBJ2-5, with a weak D call TRBD2 (6 bases). Trimming took off 5 bases at V and 2 bases at J, with 15 bases between the two ends. CDR1 and CDR2 from the germline V gene are GTSNPN and SVGIG (reference sequence). The CDR3 is 14 amino acids. CDR3 protein: CAWGGAAGQETQYF. CDR3 DNA sequence: TGTGCCTGGGGAGGGGCGGCGGGGCAAGAGACCCAGTACTTC. The complete variable domain, with remaining parts taken from reference TRBV30 and TRBJ2-5, reads SQTIHQWPATLVQPVGSPLSLECTVEGTSNPNLYWYRQAAGRGLQLLFYSVGIGQISSEVPQNLSASRPQDRQFILSSKKLLLSDSGFYLCAWGGAAGQETQYFGPGTRLLVL.

This clone is labeled as medium-sized (0.01 to 0.1%). The rearrangement links TRBV6-5 to TRBJ2-7; tentatively, D is TRBD1 or TRBD2 (5 bases each). The V end lost 9 bases, the J end lost 4 bases, and 16 bases lay between the germline ends. The V gene's germline CDR1 is MNHEY and CDR2 SVGAGI. The CDR3 is made up of 13 amino acids. Here the CDR3 reads CARTRGLDYEQYF. CDR3 nucleotides: TGTGCCAGAACGAGGGGTCTAGATTACGAGCAGTACTTC.

By its share, this clone is medium-sized. The chain couples TRBV2 to TRBJ1-6; D is perhaps TRBD1 (6 bases). V gave up 6 bases and J gave up 7 bases, with 16 bases separating them. The germline gives CDR1 SNHLY, CDR2 FYNNEI. CDR3 length: 15 amino acids. Here the CDR3 reads CASSPPGHPNSPLHF. The DNA of the CDR3 is TGTGCCAGCAGCCCCCCGGGACACCCGAATTCACCCCTCCACTTT.

The chain recombines TRBV7-9 with TRBJ1-3; 8 bases are shared with TRBD1. Germline V gene sequence: CDR1 SEHNR, CDR2 FQNEAQ (reference sequence). The CDR3 extends over 14 amino acids. J was trimmed by 4 bases and V by 2 bases; bases with no gene match: 1. CDR3 sequence (DNA): TGTGCCAGCAGCTTAACAGGGGGAGGAAACACCATATATTTT. Its protein is CASSLTGGGNTIYF. Complete variable domain (other parts from reference TRBV7-9 and TRBJ1-3): DTGVSQNPRHKITKRGQNVTFRCDPISEHNRLYWYRQTLGQGPEFLTYFQNEAQLEKSRLLSDRFSAERPKGSFSTLEIQRTEQGDSAMYLCASSLTGGGNTIYFGEGSWLTVV.